The T cell receptor (beta chain) described here comes from a study of early T cells in non-severe SARS-CoV-2 infection. Per germline, CDR1 MNHEY and CDR2 SMNVEV (reference sequence). This CDR3 is 14 amino acids long. V lost 0 bases and J 4 bases, leaving 9 bases between the germline ends. TCRdb used MiXCR to reprocess the 5' RACE reads, holding one entry per CDR3 protein. The sample holds 100,000 to 150,000 distinct CDR3 sequences, under 15% seen once. This chain connects TRBV27 to TRBJ1-1, with D possibly matching TRBD1 (5 bases). Specimen: whole blood. The receptor comes from an adult who was a healthcare worker with PCR-confirmed SARS-CoV-2 infection or an uninfected control (not recorded which). The CDR3 nucleotides read TGTGCCAGCAGTTTATCCCGGAGGGGCACTGAAGCTTTCTTT. Its translation: CASSLSRRGTEAFF.